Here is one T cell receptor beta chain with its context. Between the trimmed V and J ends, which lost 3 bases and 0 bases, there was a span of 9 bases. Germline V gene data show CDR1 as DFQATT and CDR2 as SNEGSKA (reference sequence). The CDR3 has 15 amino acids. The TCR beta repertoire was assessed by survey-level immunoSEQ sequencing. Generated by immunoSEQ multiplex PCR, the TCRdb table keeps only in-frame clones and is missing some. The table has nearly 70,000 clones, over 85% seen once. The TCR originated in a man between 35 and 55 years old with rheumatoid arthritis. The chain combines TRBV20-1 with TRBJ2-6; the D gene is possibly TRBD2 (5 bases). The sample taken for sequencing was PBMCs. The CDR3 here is CSASLGSSGANVLTF. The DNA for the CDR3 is TGCAGTGCTAGTTTGGGGAGCTCTGGGGCCAACGTCCTGACTTTC.